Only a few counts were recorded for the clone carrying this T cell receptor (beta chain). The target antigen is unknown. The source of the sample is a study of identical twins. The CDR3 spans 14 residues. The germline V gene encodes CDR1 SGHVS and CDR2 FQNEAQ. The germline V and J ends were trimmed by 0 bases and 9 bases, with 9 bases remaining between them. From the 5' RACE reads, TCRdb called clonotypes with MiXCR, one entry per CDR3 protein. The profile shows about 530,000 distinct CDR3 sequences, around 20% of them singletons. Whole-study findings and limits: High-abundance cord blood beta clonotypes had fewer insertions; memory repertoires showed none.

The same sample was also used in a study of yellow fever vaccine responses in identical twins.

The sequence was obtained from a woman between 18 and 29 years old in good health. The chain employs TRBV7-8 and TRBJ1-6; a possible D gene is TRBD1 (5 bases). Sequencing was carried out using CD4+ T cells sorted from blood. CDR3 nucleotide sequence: TGTGCCAGCAGCTTAGCAGTGGGGGGTTCACCCCTCCACTTT. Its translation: CASSLAVGGSPLHF.